The next 21 T cell receptor beta chains were all read from a single sample in a study of regulatory T cells in long-lasting Graves disease. This sample's time point: persistent/refractory GD, antithyroid drugs over 5 years with positive TRAb. Extracted RNA from PBMCs served as the source of the TCR library. Combining iRepertoire HTBI primers with Arm-PCR of CDR3 regions, the authors built TCR beta libraries. One entry per CDR3 protein results from TCRdb running MiXCR on the multiplex PCR reads. The repertoire holds under 500,000 distinct CDR3 sequences, with less than 25% as singletons. Material: peripheral blood mononuclear cells (PBMCs), obtained when the disease was refractory, from a patient treated with antithyroid drugs. The receptor source for this set is a female donor with Graves disease.

This sequence joins TRBV28 and TRBJ2-7; 9 positions match TRBD2. The CDR3 sequence is 17 residues long. V shed 3 bases and J 0 bases; nucleotides not matched to a gene: 9. Germline CDR1 MDHEN, CDR2 SYDVKM. CDR3 sequence: CASSFGSGRVPSYEQYF. The CDR3 nucleotides are TGTGCCAGCAGTTTCGGTAGCGGGAGAGTCCCCTCCTACGAGCAGTACTTC.

This clonotype has a handful of counts. J is TRBJ2-5 and V is TRBV25-1; 8 bases align to TRBD1. This CDR3 region has 13 residues. Per germline, CDR1 MGHDK and CDR2 SYGVNS. V lost 6 bases and J lost 7; bases outside the gene matches: 7. The CDR3, as DNA: TGTGCCAGCAGAGCAGGGGGCTGGGTGACCCAGTACTTC. Translated: CASRAGGWVTQYF.

This clonotype was seen ten or more times. V and J are TRBV28 and TRBJ1-1, with unresolved D. There are 13 residues in the CDR3. Germline CDR1 is MDHEN and CDR2 is SYDVKM. V dropped 6 bases and J dropped 0 bases, with 8 bases sitting between them. As DNA, the CDR3 is TGTGCCAGCAGCTTTTCAGTGAACACTGAAGCTTTCTTT. It translates to CASSFSVNTEAFF.

The rearrangement joins TRBV18 to TRBJ1-1; D unclear. The CDR3 has 16 residues. V dropped 0 bases and J dropped 10 bases, with 21 bases sitting between them. Per the germline V gene, CDR1 is KGHSH and CDR2 is LQKENI. The CDR3 DNA is TGTGCCAGCTCACCACCGGTTGAAGACTCAGGCCCCGGAGCTTTCTTT. It specifies CASSPPVEDSGPGAFF.

The chain employs TRBV7-9 and TRBJ1-4, with D possibly being TRBD1 (5 bases). The ends were cut back, 1 base at V and 8 bases at J, with 11 bases in the middle. This CDR3 is built from 14 residues. The germline gives CDR1 SEHNR, CDR2 FQNEAQ (reference sequence). The CDR3 protein is CASSLVGVGEKLFF. As DNA, the CDR3 is TGTGCCAGCAGCTTAGTGGGGGTCGGCGAAAAACTGTTTTTT.

Only a few counts were recorded for this clonotype. The CDR3 DNA sequence: TGCGCCAGCAGCTTGGGGTGGACCCAAGAGACCCAGTACTTC. Translated: CASSLGWTQETQYF. The chain links TRBV5-1 to TRBJ2-5, with D hard to call. V was clipped by 0 bases and J by 1 base, with 7 bases between them. The germline gives CDR1 SGHRS, CDR2 YFSETQ. The CDR3 consists of 14 residues.

The chain combines TRBV27 with TRBJ2-2; 8 bases are a match to TRBD1. V was pared by 5 bases and J by 0 bases, with 8 bases of the junction left unmatched. Germline CDR1 MNHEY, CDR2 SMNVEV (reference sequence). The CDR3 totals 17 residues. CDR3 sequence reads: CASSPAGQDANTGELFF. In DNA form, the CDR3 reads TGTGCCAGCAGTCCGGCGGGACAGGACGCGAACACCGGGGAGCTGTTTTTT.

The chain joins TRBV20-1 to TRBJ2-5, with unresolved D. Between the trimmed V and J ends, which lost 3 bases and 1 base, there was a span of 6 bases. Looked up from germline, CDR1 is DFQATT and CDR2 is SNEGSKA (reference sequence). CDR3 size: 12 residues. CDR3 sequence reads: CSASRIQETQYF. The CDR3 DNA reads TGCAGTGCTAGTCGTATCCAAGAGACCCAGTACTTC.

This clonotype came up many times. The gene calls are TRBV7-8 and TRBJ2-5; tentative D call: TRBD2 (6 bases). Trimming removed 5 bases from V and 7 bases from J, with 26 bases in between. The CDR3 sequence is 17 residues long. Germline CDR1 and CDR2: SGHVS and FQNEAQ. This CDR3 is CASSPLWGVAWNATQYF. The CDR3 nucleotides read TGTGCCAGCAGCCCCCTTTGGGGGGTAGCGTGGAACGCGACCCAGTACTTC.

In its sample, this clonotype was seen many times. The chain joins TRBV6-2 or TRBV6-3 to TRBJ2-7; D perhaps matches TRBD1 (6 bases). This CDR3 contains 14 residues. Germline CDR1 and CDR2: MNHEY and SVGEGT. Trimming left V 5 bases short and J 2 bases short, with 13 bases between. In DNA, the CDR3 is TGTGCCAGCAGTGATTCGGACAGCCCCTACGAGCAGTACTTC. This codes for CASSDSDSPYEQYF.

Points on this clonotype: The CDR3 end shows no conserved phenylalanine or tryptophan, and so a read error is likely. The rearrangement links TRBV12-3 or TRBV12-4 to TRBJ1-5; maybe TRBD1 (6 bases). V shed 4 bases and J shed 7 bases, with 14 bases lying between them. There are 14 residues in the CDR3. The CDR3 reads CASSSWGASQPQHL. DNA of the CDR3: TGTGCCAGCAGTTCCTGGGGGGCGAGCCAGCCCCAGCATCTT.

This clonotype was recorded a few times. The chain joins TRBV7-9 to TRBJ2-5, with no clear D. CDR1 is SEHNR and CDR2 is FQNEAQ in the germline V gene (reference sequence). The CDR3 sequence is 13 residues long. The V end lost 0 bases, the J end lost 6 bases, and 8 bases lay between the germline ends. The CDR3: CASSLASEQTQYF. The CDR3 DNA reads TGTGCCAGCAGCTTAGCTTCCGAACAGACCCAGTACTTC.

This clonotype turned up a few times. Here the CDR3 reads CASSLALIETQYF. The CDR3 DNA reads TGTGCCAGCAGCTTAGCGTTGATTGAGACCCAGTACTTC. The rearrangement joins TRBV7-2 to TRBJ2-5; D remains unclear. Germline-derived CDR1 and CDR2 are SGHTA and FQGNSA. This CDR3 is built from 13 residues. V gave up 0 bases and J gave up 5 bases, with 7 bases separating them.

This clonotype was found many times. The chain joins TRBV28 to TRBJ1-1, with 8 nucleotides matching TRBD1. Germline V CDR1 and CDR2: MDHEN, SYDVKM. The J segment lost 4 bases and the V segment lost 6 bases, leaving 16 bases of the junction unmatched. The CDR3 consists of 17 residues. CDR3 bases: TGTGCCAGCAGATTAGCAGGGGGCTTTTTTAGCGGCACTGAAGCTTTCTTT. Amino acid sequence: CASRLAGGFFSGTEAFF.

V gene TRBV28 combines with J gene TRBJ2-3; no definite D call. Trimming removed 2 bases from V and 0 bases from J, with 9 bases in between. CDR3 length: 15 amino acids. The germline CDR1 and CDR2 sequences are MDHEN and SYDVKM. The CDR3 region has the DNA TGTGCCAGCAGTTTACCTCAAGCTAGCACAGATACGCAGTATTTT. This gives the protein CASSLPQASTDTQYF.

This clonotype is a singleton in its sample. The CDR3 region is CATSDLSEGQETQYF. The CDR3 DNA reads as TGTGCCACCAGTGATTTGTCCGAGGGTCAAGAGACCCAGTACTTC. The chain is built from TRBV24-1 and TRBJ2-5, with D possibly being TRBD2 (5 bases). CDR1 KGHDR and CDR2 SFDVKD come from the germline V gene. Between the trimmed V and J ends, which lost 0 bases and 2 bases, there was a span of 9 bases. The CDR3 totals 15 residues.

There are many counts of this clonotype. This chain joins TRBV29-1 and TRBJ1-1, with D maybe TRBD1 (5 bases). This CDR3 comprises 13 residues. The germline V and J ends were trimmed by 4 bases and 4 bases, with 13 bases remaining between them. Germline V gene data show CDR1 as SQVTM and CDR2 as ANQGSEA. This chain's CDR3 is CSVVEDGGTEAFF. The DNA for the CDR3 is TGCAGCGTTGTTGAGGACGGGGGCACTGAAGCTTTCTTT.

This clonotype was seen once. A read error may produce the germline difference seen at one junction end. CDR3 residues: CASSFLGLAGPQETQHF. DNA of the CDR3: TGTGCCAGCAGTTTCCTAGGACTAGCGGGCCCCCAAGAGACCCAGCACTTC. V is TRBV12-3 or TRBV12-4 and J is TRBJ2-5, with 11 bases aligning to TRBD2. This CDR3 spans 17 amino acids.

This clonotype was seen ten or more times. This rearrangement joins TRBV13 to TRBJ1-1; a possible D gene is TRBD1 (5 bases). Trimming removed 5 bases at V and 5 bases at J, with 18 bases between. The CDR3 length is 15 residues. Germline V gives CDR1 PRHDT, CDR2 FYEKMQ (reference sequence). CDR3 amino acids: CASSLLLARETEAFF. Here the CDR3 DNA reads TGTGCCAGCAGCCTTCTCCTGGCCAGGGAGACTGAAGCTTTCTTT.

This clonotype was detected ten times or more. The chain joins TRBV11-1 to TRBJ2-7; 11 bases map to TRBD1. V shed 5 bases, J shed 1 base, and the junction held 4 bases outside the gene matches. Looked up from germline, CDR1 is SGHAT and CDR2 is FQDESV (reference sequence). This CDR3 comprises 15 residues. CDR3: CASSAGQGASYEQYF. The CDR3 nucleotides are TGTGCCAGCAGCGCTGGACAGGGGGCGTCCTACGAGCAGTACTTC.

This clonotype was counted a few times. The V call is TRBV29-1, the J call TRBJ2-7; D ambiguous. With 3 bases removed from V and 2 bases from J, the gap between germline ends came to 11 bases. The CDR3 length is 13 residues. Germline V CDR1 and CDR2: SQVTM, ANQGSEA. CDR3 loop: CSVEDGPTYEQYF. CDR3 in DNA: TGCAGCGTTGAGGACGGGCCAACCTACGAGCAGTACTTC.